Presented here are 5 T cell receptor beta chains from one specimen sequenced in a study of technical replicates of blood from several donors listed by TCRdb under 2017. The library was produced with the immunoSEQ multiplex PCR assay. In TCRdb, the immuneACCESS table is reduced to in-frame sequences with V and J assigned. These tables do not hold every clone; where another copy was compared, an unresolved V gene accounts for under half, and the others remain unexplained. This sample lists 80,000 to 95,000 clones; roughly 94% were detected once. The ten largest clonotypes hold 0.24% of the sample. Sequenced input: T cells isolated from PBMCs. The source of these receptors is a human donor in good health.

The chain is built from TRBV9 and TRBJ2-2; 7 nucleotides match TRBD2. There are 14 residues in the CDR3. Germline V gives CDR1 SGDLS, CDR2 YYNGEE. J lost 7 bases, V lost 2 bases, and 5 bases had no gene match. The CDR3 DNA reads TGTGCCAGCAGCGTGGGAGGGTTCGGCGGGGAGCTGTTTTTT. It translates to CASSVGGFGGELFF.

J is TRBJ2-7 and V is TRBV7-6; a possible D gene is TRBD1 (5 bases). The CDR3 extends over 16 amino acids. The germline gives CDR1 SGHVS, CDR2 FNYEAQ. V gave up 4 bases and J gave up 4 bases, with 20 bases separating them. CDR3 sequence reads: CASSSEIQGSAYEQYF. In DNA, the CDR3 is TGTGCCAGCAGCTCAGAGATTCAGGGCTCGGCGTACGAGCAGTACTTC.

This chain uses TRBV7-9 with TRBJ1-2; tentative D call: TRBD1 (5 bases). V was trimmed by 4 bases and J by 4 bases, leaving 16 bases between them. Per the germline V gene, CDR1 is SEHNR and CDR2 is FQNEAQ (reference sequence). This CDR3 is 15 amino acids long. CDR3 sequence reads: CASSSSQGAGYGYTF. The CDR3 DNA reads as TGTGCCAGCAGCTCGTCCCAGGGAGCGGGCTATGGCTACACCTTC. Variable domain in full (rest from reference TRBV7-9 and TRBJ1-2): DTGVSQNPRHKITKRGQNVTFRCDPISEHNRLYWYRQTLGQGPEFLTYFQNEAQLEKSRLLSDRFSAERPKGSFSTLEIQRTEQGDSAMYLCASSSSQGAGYGYTFGSGTRLTVV.

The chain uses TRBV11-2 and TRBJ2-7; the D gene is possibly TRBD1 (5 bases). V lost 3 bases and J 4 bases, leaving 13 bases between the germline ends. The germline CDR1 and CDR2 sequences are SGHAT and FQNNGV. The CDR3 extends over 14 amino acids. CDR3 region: CASSFGASLYEQYF. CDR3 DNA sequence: TGTGCCAGCAGCTTTGGGGCGTCCCTTTACGAGCAGTACTTC.

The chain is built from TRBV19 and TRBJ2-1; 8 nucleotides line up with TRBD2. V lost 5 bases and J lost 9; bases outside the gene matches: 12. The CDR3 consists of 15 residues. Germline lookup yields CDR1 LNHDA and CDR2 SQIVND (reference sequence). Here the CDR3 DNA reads TGTGCCAGTAGTCCCTTGGGCGGGAGGAATACTGAGCAGTTCTTC. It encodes CASSPLGGRNTEQFF.